The next 30 T cell receptor beta chains were all read from a single sample in a study of early T cells in non-severe SARS-CoV-2 infection. A single record per CDR3 protein comes from TCRdb applying MiXCR to the 5' RACE reads. The sample has approximately 70,000 distinct CDR3 sequences, less than 15% seen once. Sequencing was performed on whole blood. The receptors were sampled from an adult who was a healthcare worker with PCR-confirmed SARS-CoV-2 infection or an uninfected control (not recorded which).

The gene calls are TRBV7-9 and TRBJ2-2; no firm D call. The CDR3 has 11 residues. Germline lookup yields CDR1 SEHNR and CDR2 FQNEAQ (reference sequence). Trimming stripped 5 bases from V and 7 bases from J, with 5 bases between. CDR3 sequence reads: CASSPIGELFF. The CDR3 DNA reads as TGTGCCAGCAGCCCCATCGGGGAGCTGTTTTTT.

In this sample, this clonotype turned up many times. This sequence joins TRBV6-1 and TRBJ2-3; the D is unclear. The ends were cut back, 3 bases at V and 6 bases at J, with 13 bases in the middle. This CDR3 has 14 amino acids. Looked up from germline, CDR1 is MNHNS and CDR2 is SASEGT. The CDR3 region has the DNA TGTGCCAGCAGTGATTATAACCTAGTGGATACGCAGTATTTT. Translation: CASSDYNLVDTQYF.

The sample holds a few counts of this clonotype. The chain carries TRBV5-1 and TRBJ2-5; no reliable D call. The germline V gene has CDR1 SGHRS and CDR2 YFSETQ. The CDR3 runs to 13 residues. V dropped 4 bases and J dropped 4 bases, with 11 bases sitting between them. The CDR3 nucleotides read TGCGCCAGCAGCGCTGGGTGGAGAGAGACCCAGTACTTC. Translation gives CASSAGWRETQYF.

The chain employs TRBV19 and TRBJ2-3; 7 nucleotides agree with TRBD1. CDR1 LNHDA and CDR2 SQIVND come from the germline V gene (reference sequence). This CDR3 contains 14 residues. V shed 6 bases and J 1 base; nucleotides not matched to a gene: 4. CDR3 DNA: TGTGCCAGTAGCCTCGGGACAGGCACAGATACGCAGTATTTT. Its protein is CASSLGTGTDTQYF.

This clonotype came up a few times. This chain joins TRBV10-3 and TRBJ2-7, with D unclear. Trimming pared 4 bases from V and 3 bases from J, leaving 7 bases between. In germline, CDR1 is ENHRY, CDR2 SYGVKD. The CDR3 runs to 12 residues. The CDR3, as DNA: TGTGCCATCAGTGCTAACAGCTACGAGCAGTACTTC. It yields the protein CAISANSYEQYF.

This clonotype was seen repeatedly, ten times or more. The chain links TRBV12-3 or TRBV12-4 to TRBJ2-2, with D perhaps matching TRBD1 (6 bases). V lost 4 bases and J lost 4, with 10 bases in between. This CDR3 has 14 amino acids. The CDR3 protein is CASSSQGVTGELFF. CDR3 DNA: TGTGCCAGCAGTTCACAGGGAGTCACCGGGGAGCTGTTTTTT.

J is TRBJ1-1 and V is TRBV4-1; D not resolved. The germline V and J ends were trimmed by 1 base and 1 base, with 10 bases remaining between them. The CDR3 runs to 15 residues. Germline V CDR1 and CDR2: MGHRA, YSYEKL. Here the CDR3 DNA reads TGCGCCAGCAGCCAAGTACCCAGCGAGAACACTGAAGCTTTCTTT. Encoded protein: CASSQVPSENTEAFF.

This clonotype was counted many times. The chain joins TRBV5-1 to TRBJ2-7, with D hard to call. Germline values: CDR1 SGHRS, CDR2 YFSETQ. This CDR3 contains 15 residues. Trimming removed 0 bases at V and 3 bases at J, with 13 bases between. The CDR3 DNA reads as TGCGCCAGCAGCTTGGGGTACAGTAACCTCTACGAGCAGTACTTC. Its translation is CASSLGYSNLYEQYF.

As for this clonotype: The junction shows a germline mismatch at one end, possibly a read error. The chain carries TRBV29-1 and TRBJ1-2; the D is unclear. Germline V lookup: CDR1 SQVTM, CDR2 ANQGSEA. The CDR3 covers 9 residues. The CDR3 region is CSVEDHRDF. The CDR3 DNA follows: TGCAGCGTTGAAGATCATCGGGACTTC.

At least ten counts were recorded for this clonotype. The V call is TRBV14, the J call TRBJ1-1; a possible D gene is TRBD1 (5 bases). The V gene lost 4 bases and the J gene lost 5 bases, with 14 bases spanning the gap. Germline assignment: CDR1 SGHDN and CDR2 FVKESK. This CDR3 spans 14 amino acids. CDR3 coding DNA: TGTGCCAGCAGCCGGGCTCAGGGAAGGACTGAAGCTTTCTTT. Its protein product is CASSRAQGRTEAFF.

The chain carries TRBV12-3 or TRBV12-4 and TRBJ1-5; D unclear. V lost 2 bases to trimming and J lost 7 bases, with 12 bases between them. The CDR3 has 14 amino acids. Here the CDR3 DNA reads TGTGCCAGCAGTTTAAGAGGGTCGGGGCAGCCCCAGCATTTT. This codes for CASSLRGSGQPQHF.

In this sample, this clonotype turned up many times. The rearrangement links TRBV12-3 or TRBV12-4 to TRBJ2-1; the D call may be TRBD1 or TRBD2 (7 bases each). Trimming shortened V by 6 bases and J by 8 bases, and 17 bases separated the two germline ends. This CDR3 is built from 14 residues. CDR3: CASRSAGRGHEQFF. The CDR3 DNA follows: TGTGCCAGCAGGTCAGCGGGGAGGGGGCATGAGCAGTTCTTC.

This sequence joins TRBV7-3 and TRBJ2-1, with 9 nucleotides matching TRBD2. CDR1 SGHTA and CDR2 FQGTGA come from the germline V gene. This CDR3 is built from 15 residues. The junction had 8 bases not matched to a gene; V was cut back by 5 bases and J by 6 bases. Here the CDR3 reads CASSQIAGVINEQFF. CDR3 in DNA: TGTGCCAGCAGCCAGATAGCGGGAGTGATCAATGAGCAGTTCTTC.

The J gene is TRBJ2-1, the V gene TRBV20-1, with D perhaps TRBD1 or TRBD2 (5 bases each). The CDR3 consists of 11 residues. The germline V and J ends were trimmed by 8 bases and 9 bases, with 14 bases remaining between them. Germline-derived CDR1 and CDR2 are DFQATT and SNEGSKA (reference sequence). The CDR3 loop is CSTRRGSEQFF. As DNA, the CDR3 is TGCAGTACTCGCCGGGGCAGTGAGCAGTTCTTC.

This clonotype was picked up one time. V is TRBV2 and J is TRBJ2-5; D is uncertain. CDR3 length: 14 residues. The V gene lost 3 bases and the J gene lost 3 bases, with 11 bases spanning the gap. CDR1 is SNHLY, CDR2 FYNNEI, per germline. CDR3 amino acids: CASSERLNKETQYF. The CDR3 bases are TGTGCCAGCAGTGAGAGGCTGAATAAAGAGACCCAGTACTTC.

This chain connects TRBV18 to TRBJ2-6; D unclear. Germline CDR1 and CDR2: KGHSH and LQKENI. V was trimmed by 6 bases and J by 0 bases, leaving 12 bases between them. The CDR3 runs to 16 residues. The CDR3 region is CASSPMTASGANVLTF. The CDR3 nucleotides are TGTGCCAGCTCCCCGATGACCGCCTCTGGGGCCAACGTCCTGACTTTC.

The table lists this clonotype with many counts. The gene calls are TRBV29-1 and TRBJ2-2, with TRBD1 matching over 7 bases. The junction had 3 bases not matched to a gene; V was cut back by 7 bases and J by 1 base. This CDR3 has 13 residues. Germline V gene sequence: CDR1 SQVTM, CDR2 ANQGSEA. The CDR3 DNA reads TGCAGCGCCAACAGGGGGAACACCGGGGAGCTGTTTTTT. Amino acid sequence: CSANRGNTGELFF.

This clonotype has more than one count but fewer than ten. V gene TRBV6-2 or TRBV6-3 combines with J gene TRBJ2-2; D gene uncertain. The CDR3 is 17 amino acids. Germline CDR1 MNHEY, CDR2 SVGEGT. Trimming removed 4 bases from V and 4 bases from J, with 19 bases in between. CDR3 coding DNA: TGTGCCAGCAGTTCTCTTCAGGTCCTCCTCCCCACCGGGGAGCTGTTTTTT. Its protein product is CASSSLQVLLPTGELFF.

V and J are TRBV27 and TRBJ2-1; D unresolved. Germline V CDR1 and CDR2: MNHEY, SMNVEV (reference sequence). V dropped 2 bases and J dropped 10 bases, with 9 bases sitting between them. The CDR3 loop spans 12 amino acids. The CDR3: CASSLNGWEQFF. CDR3 bases: TGTGCCAGCAGTTTAAACGGCTGGGAGCAGTTCTTC.

This clonotype was picked up many times. This chain links TRBV29-1 with TRBJ2-1, with 7 bases matching TRBD2. Germline V gene data show CDR1 as SQVTM and CDR2 as ANQGSEA. The junction had 7 bases not matched to a gene; V was cut back by 4 bases and J by 4 bases. The CDR3 runs to 14 residues. The chain's CDR3 is CSVAGRERYNEQFF. The CDR3 DNA reads as TGCAGCGTTGCTGGGAGGGAGCGGTACAATGAGCAGTTCTTC.

This clonotype was seen repeatedly, ten times or more. The gene calls are TRBV19 and TRBJ2-1; a weak D match, TRBD2 (6 bases). Germline V CDR1 and CDR2: LNHDA, SQIVND (reference sequence). The ends were cut back, 1 base at V and 10 bases at J, with 17 bases in the middle. This CDR3 comprises 15 residues. CDR3 residues: CASSIGTGVGFEQFF. DNA of the CDR3: TGTGCCAGTAGTATAGGGACGGGAGTGGGATTCGAGCAGTTCTTC.

The J gene is TRBJ2-1, the V gene TRBV5-1; a weak D match, TRBD2 (7 bases). The CDR3 runs 17 residues. Trimming removed 3 bases at V and 1 base at J, with 17 bases between. Germline CDR1 reads SGHRS; CDR2 reads YFSETQ. As DNA, the CDR3 is TGCGCCAGCAGCTCCGGGAGGAGGGGGTTTTCCTACAATGAGCAGTTCTTC. Protein: CASSSGRRGFSYNEQFF.

The sample holds many counts of this clonotype. The rearrangement uses TRBV12-3 or TRBV12-4 and TRBJ1-5; tentatively, D is TRBD1 (5 bases). The CDR3 is made up of 14 amino acids. The V and J ends lost 3 bases and 3 bases respectively, with 9 bases between them. CDR3 sequence reads: CASSFGGDNQPQHF. DNA of the CDR3: TGTGCCAGCAGTTTTGGGGGGGACAATCAGCCCCAGCATTTT.

This chain links TRBV3-1 with TRBJ2-7; D is undetermined. The CDR3 has 13 amino acids. Trimming pared 1 base from V and 6 bases from J, leaving 10 bases between. CDR1 and CDR2 (germline): LGHDT, YNNKEL (reference sequence). CDR3 sequence reads: CASSQGSLSEQYF. The CDR3 nucleotides are TGTGCCAGCAGCCAAGGCTCCCTTTCCGAGCAGTACTTC.

This chain uses TRBV10-3 with TRBJ2-7, with a tentative D call TRBD1 (5 bases). V lost 4 bases to trimming and J lost 4 bases, with 11 bases between them. This CDR3 has 13 residues. Germline V lookup: CDR1 ENHRY, CDR2 SYGVKD. The CDR3 DNA follows: TGTGCCATCAGTGTGGGCAGGGCGTACGAGCAGTACTTC. Residues: CAISVGRAYEQYF.

The chain uses TRBV7-3 and TRBJ2-2, with D uncertain. CDR3 length equals 13 residues. V lost 4 bases and J 7 bases, leaving 10 bases between the germline ends. Looked up from germline, CDR1 is SGHTA and CDR2 is FQGTGA. The CDR3 protein is CASSSRRNGELFF. DNA of the CDR3: TGTGCCAGCAGCTCACGGCGGAACGGGGAGCTGTTTTTT.

This clonotype was counted at least ten times. The chain couples TRBV24-1 to TRBJ2-1; the match to TRBD2 covers 7 bases. The CDR3 contains 16 residues. The germline V gene has CDR1 KGHDR and CDR2 SFDVKD. V was pared by 1 base and J by 1 base, with 3 bases of the junction left unmatched. The CDR3 region has the DNA TGTGCCACCAGTGATTTTACTAGCGAATCCTACAATGAGCAGTTCTTC. This gives the protein CATSDFTSESYNEQFF.

This clonotype was counted only a few times. The chain links TRBV4-3 to TRBJ2-2; possibly TRBD1 or TRBD2 for D (6 bases each). The germline V gene has CDR1 LGHNA and CDR2 YSLEER. The CDR3 consists of 16 residues. V was shortened by 0 bases and J by 4 bases, with 12 bases between the two germline ends. CDR3 region: CASSQDHGGSTGELFF. The CDR3 nucleotides read TGCGCCAGCAGCCAAGATCACGGGGGCAGCACCGGGGAGCTGTTTTTT.

This clonotype was seen repeatedly, ten times or more. The chain uses TRBV7-6 and TRBJ1-1, with D maybe TRBD1 (6 bases). CDR3 length: 15 amino acids. V lost 4 bases and J lost 4, with 16 bases in between. CDR1 SGHVS and CDR2 FNYEAQ come from the germline V gene. The CDR3 protein is CASSWGFKGGTEAFF. CDR3 DNA: TGTGCCAGCAGCTGGGGGTTTAAAGGGGGCACTGAAGCTTTCTTT.

This clonotype was counted between two and nine times. This chain joins TRBV7-2 and TRBJ2-1; D unclear. Germline assignment: CDR1 SGHTA and CDR2 FQGNSA. V dropped 5 bases and J dropped 5 bases, with 10 bases sitting between them. The CDR3 consists of 13 residues. CDR3 nucleotides: TGTGCCAGCAGCCACGGGCCGGACAATGAGCAGTTCTTC. Its translation is CASSHGPDNEQFF.